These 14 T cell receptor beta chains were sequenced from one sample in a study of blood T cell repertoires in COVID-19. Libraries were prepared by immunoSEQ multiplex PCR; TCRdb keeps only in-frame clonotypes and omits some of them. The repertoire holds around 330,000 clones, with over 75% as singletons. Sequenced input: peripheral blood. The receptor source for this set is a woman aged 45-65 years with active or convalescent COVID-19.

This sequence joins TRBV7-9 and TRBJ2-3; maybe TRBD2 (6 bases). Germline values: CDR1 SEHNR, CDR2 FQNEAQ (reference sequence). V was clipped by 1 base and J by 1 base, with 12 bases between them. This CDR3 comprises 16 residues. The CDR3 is CASSLGTGTGTDTQYF. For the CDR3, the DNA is TGTGCCAGCAGCTTAGGTACCGGGACTGGCACAGATACGCAGTATTTT. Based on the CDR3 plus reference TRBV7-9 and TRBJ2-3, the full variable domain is DTGVSQNPRHKITKRGQNVTFRCDPISEHNRLYWYRQTLGQGPEFLTYFQNEAQLEKSRLLSDRFSAERPKGSFSTLEIQRTEQGDSAMYLCASSLGTGTGTDTQYFGPGTRLTVL.

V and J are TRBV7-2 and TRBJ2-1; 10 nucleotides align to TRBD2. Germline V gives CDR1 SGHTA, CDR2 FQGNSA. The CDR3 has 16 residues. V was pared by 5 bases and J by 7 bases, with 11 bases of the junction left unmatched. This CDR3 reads CASSLRTSGYSNEQFF. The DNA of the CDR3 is TGTGCCAGCAGCCTGCGGACTAGCGGCTATTCGAATGAGCAGTTCTTC. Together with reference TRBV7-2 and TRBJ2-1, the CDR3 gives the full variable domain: GAGVSQSPSNKVTEKGKDVELRCDPISGHTALYWYRQSLGQGLEFLIYFQGNSAPDKSGLPSDRFSAERTGGSVSTLTIQRTQQEDSAVYLCASSLRTSGYSNEQFFGPGTRLTVL.

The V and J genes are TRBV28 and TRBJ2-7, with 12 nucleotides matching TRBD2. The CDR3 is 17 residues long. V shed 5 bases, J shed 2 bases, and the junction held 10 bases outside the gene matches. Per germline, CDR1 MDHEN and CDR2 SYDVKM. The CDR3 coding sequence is TGTGCCAGCAGTCCCCCGGCCCGACTAGCGGGAGCCTACGAGCAGTACTTC. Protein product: CASSPPARLAGAYEQYF.

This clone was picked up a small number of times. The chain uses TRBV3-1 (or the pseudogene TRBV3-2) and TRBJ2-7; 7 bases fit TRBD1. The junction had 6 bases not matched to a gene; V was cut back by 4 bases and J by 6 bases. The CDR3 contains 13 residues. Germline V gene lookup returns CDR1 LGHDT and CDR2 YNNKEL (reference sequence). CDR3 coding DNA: TGTGCCAGCAGCCCTTTGACAGGGAGCGAGCAGTACTTC. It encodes CASSPLTGSEQYF.

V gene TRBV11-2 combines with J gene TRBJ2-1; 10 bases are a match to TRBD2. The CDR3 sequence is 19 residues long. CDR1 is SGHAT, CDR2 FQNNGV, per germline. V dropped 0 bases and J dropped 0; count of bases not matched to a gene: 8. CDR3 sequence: CASSLDWLAGVSSYNEQFF. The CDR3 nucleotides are TGTGCCAGCAGCTTAGATTGGCTAGCGGGAGTAAGCTCCTACAATGAGCAGTTCTTC. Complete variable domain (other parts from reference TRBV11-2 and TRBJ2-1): EAGVAQSPRYKIIEKRQSVAFWCNPISGHATLYWYQQILGQGPKLLIQFQNNGVVDDSQLPKDRFSAERLKGVDSTLKIQPAKLEDSAVYLCASSLDWLAGVSSYNEQFFGPGTRLTVL.

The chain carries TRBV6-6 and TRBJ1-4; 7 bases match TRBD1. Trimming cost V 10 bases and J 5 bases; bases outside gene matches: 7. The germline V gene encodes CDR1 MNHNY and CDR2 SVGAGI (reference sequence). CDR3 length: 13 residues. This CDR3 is CATRDRANEKLFF. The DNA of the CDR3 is TGTGCCACCCGGGACAGAGCGAATGAAAAACTGTTTTTT.

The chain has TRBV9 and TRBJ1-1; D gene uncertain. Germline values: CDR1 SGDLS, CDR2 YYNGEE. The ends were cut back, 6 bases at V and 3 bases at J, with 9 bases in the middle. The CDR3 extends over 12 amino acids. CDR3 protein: CASKSGDTEAFF. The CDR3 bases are TGTGCCAGCAAGTCGGGTGACACTGAAGCTTTCTTT. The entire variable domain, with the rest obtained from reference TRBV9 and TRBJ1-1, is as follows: DSGVTQTPKHLITATGQRVTLRCSPRSGDLSVYWYQQSLDQGLQFLIQYYNGEERAKGNILERFSAQQFPDLHSELNLSSLELGDSALYFCASKSGDTEAFFGQGTRLTVV.

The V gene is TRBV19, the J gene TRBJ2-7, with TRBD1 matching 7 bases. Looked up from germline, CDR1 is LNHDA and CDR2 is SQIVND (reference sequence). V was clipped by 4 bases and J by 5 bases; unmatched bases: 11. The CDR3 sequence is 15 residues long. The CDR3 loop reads CASSTANRGRDEQYF. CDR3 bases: TGTGCCAGTAGTACGGCTAACAGGGGACGCGACGAGCAGTACTTC.

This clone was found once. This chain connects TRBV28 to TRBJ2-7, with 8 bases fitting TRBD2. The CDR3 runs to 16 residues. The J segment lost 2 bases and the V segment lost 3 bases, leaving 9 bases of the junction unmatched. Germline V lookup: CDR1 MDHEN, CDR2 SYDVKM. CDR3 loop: CASSFTYSGVTYEQYF. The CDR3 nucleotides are TGTGCCAGCAGTTTCACCTATAGCGGGGTTACCTACGAGCAGTACTTC. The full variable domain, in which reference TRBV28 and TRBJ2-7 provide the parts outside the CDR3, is DVKVTQSSRYLVKRTGEKVFLECVQDMDHENMFWYRQDPGLGLRLIYFSYDVKMKEKGDIPEGYSVSREKKERFSLILESASTNQTSMYLCASSFTYSGVTYEQYFGPGTRLTVT.

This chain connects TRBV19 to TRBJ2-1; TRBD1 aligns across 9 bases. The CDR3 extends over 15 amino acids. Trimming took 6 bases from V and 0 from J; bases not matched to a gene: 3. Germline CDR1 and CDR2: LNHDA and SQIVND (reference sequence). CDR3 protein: CASRRGQGSYNEQFF. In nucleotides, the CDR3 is TGTGCCAGTAGGAGGGGACAGGGCTCCTACAATGAGCAGTTCTTC.

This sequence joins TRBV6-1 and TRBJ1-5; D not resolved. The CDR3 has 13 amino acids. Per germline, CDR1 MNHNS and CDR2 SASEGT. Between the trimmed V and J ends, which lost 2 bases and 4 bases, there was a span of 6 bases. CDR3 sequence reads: CASSERENQPQHF. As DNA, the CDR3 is TGTGCCAGCAGTGAACGCGAAAATCAGCCCCAGCATTTT.

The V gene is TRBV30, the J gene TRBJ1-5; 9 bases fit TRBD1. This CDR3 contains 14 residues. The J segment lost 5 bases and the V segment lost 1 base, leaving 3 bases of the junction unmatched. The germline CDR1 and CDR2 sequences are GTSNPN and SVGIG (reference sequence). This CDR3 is CAWSGDRADQPQHF. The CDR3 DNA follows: TGTGCCTGGAGTGGGGACAGGGCCGATCAGCCCCAGCATTTT.

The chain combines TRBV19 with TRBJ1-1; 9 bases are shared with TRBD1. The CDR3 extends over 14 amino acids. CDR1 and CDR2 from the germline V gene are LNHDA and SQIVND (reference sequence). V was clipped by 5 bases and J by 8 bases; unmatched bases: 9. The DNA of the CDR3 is TGTGCCAGTAGTTCCCCCGGGACAGGGTGGGAAGCTTTCTTT. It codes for CASSSPGTGWEAFF.

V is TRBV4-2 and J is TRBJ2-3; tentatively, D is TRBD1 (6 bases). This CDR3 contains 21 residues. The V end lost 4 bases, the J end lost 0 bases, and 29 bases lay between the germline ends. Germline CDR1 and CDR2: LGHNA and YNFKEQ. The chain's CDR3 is CASSRGRASGTQSTSTDTQYF. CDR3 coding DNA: TGTGCCAGCAGCCGGGGAAGGGCGTCCGGGACACAATCTACTAGCACAGATACGCAGTATTTT.